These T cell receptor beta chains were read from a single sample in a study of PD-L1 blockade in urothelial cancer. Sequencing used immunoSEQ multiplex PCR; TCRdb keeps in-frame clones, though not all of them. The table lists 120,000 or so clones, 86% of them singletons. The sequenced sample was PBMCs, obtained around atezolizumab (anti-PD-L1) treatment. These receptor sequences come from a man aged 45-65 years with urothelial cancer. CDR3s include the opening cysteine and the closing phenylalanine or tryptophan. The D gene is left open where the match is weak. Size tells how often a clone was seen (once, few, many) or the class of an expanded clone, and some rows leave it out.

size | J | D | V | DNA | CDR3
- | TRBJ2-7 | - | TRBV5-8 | TGTGCCAGCAACCCACCCAGGACGGGGGATTACGAGCAGTACTTC | CASNPPRTGDYEQYF
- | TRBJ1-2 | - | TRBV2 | TGTGCCAGCAGTGAATACTTTGGACATCTAGTGGGCTACACCTTC | CASSEYFGHLVGYTF
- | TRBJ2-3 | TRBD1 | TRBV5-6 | TGTGCCAGCAGCTGGAGGACAGGGGTAGGGACAGATACGCAGTATTTT | CASSWRTGVGTDTQYF
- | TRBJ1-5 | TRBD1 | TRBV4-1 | TGCGCCAGCAGCCTCGAACCGGGACAGGGGTATCAGCCCCAGCATTTT | CASSLEPGQGYQPQHF
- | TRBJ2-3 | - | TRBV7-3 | TGTGCCAGCAGCCCCGGAGGAGCAGATACGCAGTATTTT | CASSPGGADTQYF
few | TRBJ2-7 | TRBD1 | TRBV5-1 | TGCGCCAGCAGCCCCCAGGGGGCTAGAGACGAGCAGTACTTC | CASSPQGARDEQYF
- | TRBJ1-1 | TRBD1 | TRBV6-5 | TGTGCCAGCAGCTCAACGGACAGGGGCAACACTGAAGCTTTCTTT | CASSSTDRGNTEAFF
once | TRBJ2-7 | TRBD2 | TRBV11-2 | TGTGCCAGCAGCTTAGTTACTAGCGGGCCCTCCTACGAGCAGTACTTC | CASSLVTSGPSYEQYF
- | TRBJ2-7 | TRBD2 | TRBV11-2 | TGTGCCAGCAGCCCCCCTCCGGGACTAGCGATCGGAAGGGAGCAGTACTTC | CASSPPPGLAIGREQYF
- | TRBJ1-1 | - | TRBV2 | TGTGCCAGCAGTGTCCGGGCTGAAGCTTTCTTT | CASSVRAEAFF
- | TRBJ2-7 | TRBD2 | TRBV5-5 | TGTGCCAGCAGCTTGTTCGCGGGAGAAGTCTACGAGCAGTACTTC | CASSLFAGEVYEQYF
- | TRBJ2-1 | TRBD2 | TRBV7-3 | TGTGCCAGCAGCTTAAAAGGGGCTAGCGGGAGAGGGCCATACAATGAGCAGTTCTTC | CASSLKGASGRGPYNEQFF
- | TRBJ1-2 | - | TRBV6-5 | TGTGCCAGCAGTTACGACTCAGATTCTTATGGCTACACCTTC | CASSYDSDSYGYTF
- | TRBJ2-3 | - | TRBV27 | TGTGCCAGCAGTTTATCGAGGGCTCGTACAGATACGCAGTATTTT | CASSLSRARTDTQYF
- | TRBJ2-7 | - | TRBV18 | TGTGCCAGCTCACCAAGGGCAGGGCCTTACGAGCAGTACTTC | CASSPRAGPYEQYF